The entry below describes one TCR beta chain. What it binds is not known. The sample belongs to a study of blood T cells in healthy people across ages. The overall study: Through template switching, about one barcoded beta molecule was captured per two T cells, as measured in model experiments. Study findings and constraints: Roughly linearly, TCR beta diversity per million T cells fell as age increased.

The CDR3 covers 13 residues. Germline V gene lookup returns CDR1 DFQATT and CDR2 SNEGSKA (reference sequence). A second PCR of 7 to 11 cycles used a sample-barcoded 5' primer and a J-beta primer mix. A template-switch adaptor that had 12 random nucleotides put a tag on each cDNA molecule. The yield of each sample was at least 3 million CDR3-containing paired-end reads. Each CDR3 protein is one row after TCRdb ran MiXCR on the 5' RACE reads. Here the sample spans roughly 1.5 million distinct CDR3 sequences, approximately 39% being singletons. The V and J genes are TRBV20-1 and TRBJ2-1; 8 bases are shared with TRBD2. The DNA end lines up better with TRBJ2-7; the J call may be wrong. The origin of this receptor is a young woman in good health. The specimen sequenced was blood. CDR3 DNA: TGCAGTGCTAGCAGGGGACTAGTCTCCGAGCAGTACTTC. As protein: CSASRGLVSEQYF.